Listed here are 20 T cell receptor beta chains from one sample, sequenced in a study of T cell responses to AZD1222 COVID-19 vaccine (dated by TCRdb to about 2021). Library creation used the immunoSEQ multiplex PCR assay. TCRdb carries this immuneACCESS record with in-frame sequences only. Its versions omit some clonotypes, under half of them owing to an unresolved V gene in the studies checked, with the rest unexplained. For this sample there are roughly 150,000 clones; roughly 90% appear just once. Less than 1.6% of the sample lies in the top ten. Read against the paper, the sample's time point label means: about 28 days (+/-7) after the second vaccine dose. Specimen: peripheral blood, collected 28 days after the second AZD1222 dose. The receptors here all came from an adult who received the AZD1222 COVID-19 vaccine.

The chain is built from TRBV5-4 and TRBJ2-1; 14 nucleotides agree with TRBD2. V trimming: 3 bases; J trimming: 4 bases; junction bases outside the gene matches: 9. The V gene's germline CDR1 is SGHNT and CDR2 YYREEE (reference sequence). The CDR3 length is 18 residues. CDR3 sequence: CASSWGVGLAGVYNEQFF. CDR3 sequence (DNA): TGTGCCAGCAGCTGGGGGGTGGGACTAGCGGGAGTATACAATGAGCAGTTCTTC.

The CDR3: CSASLATGELFF. CDR3 DNA sequence: TGCAGTGCTAGTTTGGCCACCGGGGAGCTGTTTTTT. The V gene is TRBV20-1, the J gene TRBJ2-2; no clear D gene. The V gene's germline CDR1 is DFQATT and CDR2 SNEGSKA (reference sequence). The CDR3 totals 12 residues. The V gene lost 3 bases and the J gene lost 4 bases, with 6 bases spanning the gap.

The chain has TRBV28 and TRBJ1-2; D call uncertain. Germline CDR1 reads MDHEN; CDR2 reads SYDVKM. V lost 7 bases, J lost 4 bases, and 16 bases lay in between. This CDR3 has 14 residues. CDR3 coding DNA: TGTGCCAGCATTCAAGCAGGACTATTCTATGGCTACACCTTC. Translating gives CASIQAGLFYGYTF.

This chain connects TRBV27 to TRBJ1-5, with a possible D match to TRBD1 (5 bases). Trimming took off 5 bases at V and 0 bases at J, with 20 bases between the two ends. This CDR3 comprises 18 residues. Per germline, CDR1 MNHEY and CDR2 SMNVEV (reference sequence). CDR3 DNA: TGTGCCAGCAGTCTTGGTGGGACCCGGGGATATAGCAATCAGCCCCAGCATTTT. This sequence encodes CASSLGGTRGYSNQPQHF.

The CDR3 sequence: CAWSHTLGSNQPQHF. The CDR3 bases are TGTGCCTGGAGTCACACTCTGGGGAGCAATCAGCCCCAGCATTTT. The J gene is TRBJ1-5, the V gene TRBV30; the D is unclear. Germline V gene data show CDR1 as GTSNPN and CDR2 as SVGIG (reference sequence). The CDR3 has 15 amino acids. Trimming stripped 2 bases from V and 1 base from J, with 12 bases between.

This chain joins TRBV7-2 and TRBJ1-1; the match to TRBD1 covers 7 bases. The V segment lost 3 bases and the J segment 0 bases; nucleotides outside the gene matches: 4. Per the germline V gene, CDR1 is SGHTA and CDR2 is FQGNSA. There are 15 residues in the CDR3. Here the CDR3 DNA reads TGTGCCAGCAGCTTTGCAGGGGGGATGAACACTGAAGCTTTCTTT. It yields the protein CASSFAGGMNTEAFF.

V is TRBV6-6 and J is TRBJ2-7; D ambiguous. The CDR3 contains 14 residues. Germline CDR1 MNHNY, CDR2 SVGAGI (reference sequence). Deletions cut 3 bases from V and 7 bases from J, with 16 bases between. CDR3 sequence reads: CASSYESVGREQYF. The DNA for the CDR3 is TGTGCCAGCAGTTATGAAAGCGTCGGCAGGGAGCAGTACTTC.

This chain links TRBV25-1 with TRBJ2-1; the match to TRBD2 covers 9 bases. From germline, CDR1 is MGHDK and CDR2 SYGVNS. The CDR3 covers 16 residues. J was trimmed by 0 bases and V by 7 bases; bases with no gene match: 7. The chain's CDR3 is CASTGSGRRSYNEQFF. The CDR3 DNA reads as TGTGCCAGCACGGGAAGCGGGAGGCGCTCCTACAATGAGCAGTTCTTC. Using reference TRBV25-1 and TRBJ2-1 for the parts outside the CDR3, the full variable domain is EADIYQTPRYLVIGTGKKITLECSQTMGHDKMYWYQQDPGMELHLIHYSYGVNSTEKGDLSSESTVSRIRTEHFPLTLESARPSHTSQYLCASTGSGRRSYNEQFFGPGTRLTVL.

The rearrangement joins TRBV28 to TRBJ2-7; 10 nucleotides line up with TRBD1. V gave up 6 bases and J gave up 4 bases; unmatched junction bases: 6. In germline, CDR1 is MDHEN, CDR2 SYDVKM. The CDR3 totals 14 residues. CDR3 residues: CASRETGGGYEQYF. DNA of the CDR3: TGTGCCAGCAGAGAGACAGGGGGCGGTTACGAGCAGTACTTC.

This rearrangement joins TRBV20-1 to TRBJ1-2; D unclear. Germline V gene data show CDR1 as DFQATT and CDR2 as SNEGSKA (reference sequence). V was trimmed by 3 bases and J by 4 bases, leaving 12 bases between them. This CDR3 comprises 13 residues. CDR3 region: CSASSEFGYGYTF. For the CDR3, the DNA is TGCAGTGCTAGTTCGGAGTTTGGCTATGGCTACACCTTC.

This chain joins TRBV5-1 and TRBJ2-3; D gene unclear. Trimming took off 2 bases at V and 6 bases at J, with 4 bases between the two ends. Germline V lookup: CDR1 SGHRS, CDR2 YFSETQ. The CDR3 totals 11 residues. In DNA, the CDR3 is TGCGCCAGCAGCTTTGCGGATACGCAGTATTTT. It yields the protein CASSFADTQYF.

The CDR3 sequence: CASRYVTATEAFF. The CDR3 DNA reads as TGTGCCAGCAGATACGTGACGGCCACTGAAGCTTTCTTT. The gene calls are TRBV5-5 and TRBJ1-1; D is unclear. Germline loops: CDR1 SGHKS, CDR2 YYEKEE (reference sequence). The CDR3 loop spans 13 amino acids. The V and J ends lost 5 bases and 4 bases respectively, with 12 bases between them.

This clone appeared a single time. CDR3 loop: CASSFVGGTSYNEQFF. CDR3 DNA sequence: TGTGCCAGCAGCTTTGTAGGTGGGACCTCCTACAATGAGCAGTTCTTC. The rearrangement uses TRBV7-3 and TRBJ2-1; D possibly matches TRBD1 or TRBD2 (5 bases each). V was clipped by 3 bases and J by 0 bases, with 12 bases between them. Germline CDR1 and CDR2: SGHTA and FQGTGA. The CDR3 is 16 amino acids.

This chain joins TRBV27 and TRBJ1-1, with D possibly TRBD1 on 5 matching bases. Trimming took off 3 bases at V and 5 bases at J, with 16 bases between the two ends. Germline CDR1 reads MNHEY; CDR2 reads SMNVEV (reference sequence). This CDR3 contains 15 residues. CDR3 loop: CASSFRGEVRTEAFF. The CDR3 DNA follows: TGTGCCAGCAGTTTCCGGGGGGAAGTAAGGACTGAAGCTTTCTTT.

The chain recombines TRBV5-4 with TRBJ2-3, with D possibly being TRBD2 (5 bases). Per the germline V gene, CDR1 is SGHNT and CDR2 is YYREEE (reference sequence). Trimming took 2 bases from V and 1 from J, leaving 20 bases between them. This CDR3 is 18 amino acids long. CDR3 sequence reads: CASSFSPLGGPGTDTQYF. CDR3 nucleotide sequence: TGTGCCAGCAGCTTTTCCCCCCTTGGCGGGCCCGGCACAGATACGCAGTATTTT.

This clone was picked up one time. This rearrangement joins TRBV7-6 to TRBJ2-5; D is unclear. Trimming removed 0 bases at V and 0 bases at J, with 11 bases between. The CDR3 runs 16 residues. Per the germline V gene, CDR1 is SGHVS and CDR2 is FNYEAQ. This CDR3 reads CASSLALGRNQETQYF. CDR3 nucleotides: TGTGCCAGCAGCTTAGCGCTAGGCAGGAACCAAGAGACCCAGTACTTC.

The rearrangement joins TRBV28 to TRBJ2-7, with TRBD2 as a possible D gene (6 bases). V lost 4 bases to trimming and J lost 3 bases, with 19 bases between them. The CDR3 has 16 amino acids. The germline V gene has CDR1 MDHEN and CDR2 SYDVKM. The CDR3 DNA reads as TGTGCCAGCAGTTCCCTCGGGGCTGCGGGAAACTACGAGCAGTACTTC. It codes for CASSSLGAAGNYEQYF.

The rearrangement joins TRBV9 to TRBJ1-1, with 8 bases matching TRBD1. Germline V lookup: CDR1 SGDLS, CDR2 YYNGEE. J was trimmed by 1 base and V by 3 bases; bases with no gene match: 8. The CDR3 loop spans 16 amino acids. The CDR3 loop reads CASSAVGTGGNTEAFF. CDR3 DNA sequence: TGTGCCAGCAGCGCAGTAGGGACAGGCGGGAACACTGAAGCTTTCTTT.

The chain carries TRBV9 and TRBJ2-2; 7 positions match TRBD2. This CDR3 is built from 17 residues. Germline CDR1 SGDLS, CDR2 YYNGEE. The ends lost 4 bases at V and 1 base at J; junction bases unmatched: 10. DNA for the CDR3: TGTGCCAGCAGCAGTCCTAAGGCTAGCGGGAACACCGGGGAGCTGTTTTTT. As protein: CASSSPKASGNTGELFF.

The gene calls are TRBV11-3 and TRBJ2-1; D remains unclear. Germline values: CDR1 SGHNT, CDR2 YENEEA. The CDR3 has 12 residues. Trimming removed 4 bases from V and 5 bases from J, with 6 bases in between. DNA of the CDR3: TGTGCCAGCAGCTCCTTCGACAATGAGCAGTTCTTC. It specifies CASSSFDNEQFF.